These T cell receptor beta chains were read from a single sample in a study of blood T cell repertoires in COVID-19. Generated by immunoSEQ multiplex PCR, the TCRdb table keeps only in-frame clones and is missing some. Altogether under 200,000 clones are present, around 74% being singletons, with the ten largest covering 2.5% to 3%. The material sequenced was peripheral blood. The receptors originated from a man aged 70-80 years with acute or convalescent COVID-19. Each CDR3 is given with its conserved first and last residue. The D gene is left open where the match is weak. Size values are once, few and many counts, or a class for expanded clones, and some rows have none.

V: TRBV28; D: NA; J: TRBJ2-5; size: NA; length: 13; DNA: TGTGCCAGCAGCCCCGGGGTTAGAGAGACCCAGTACTTC; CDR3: CASSPGVRETQYF
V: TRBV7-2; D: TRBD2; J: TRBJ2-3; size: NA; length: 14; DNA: TGTGCCAGCAAAGCGGCGGGAGTCAAAGATACGCAGTATTTT; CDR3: CASKAAGVKDTQYF
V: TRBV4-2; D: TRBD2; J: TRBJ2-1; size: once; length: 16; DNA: TGTGCCAGCAGCCTAGGTCAAGCGGGAGCCTCCAATGAGCAGTTCTTC; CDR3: CASSLGQAGASNEQFF
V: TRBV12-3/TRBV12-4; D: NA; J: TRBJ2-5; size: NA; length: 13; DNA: TGTGCCAGCAGTTTAAGGGGCATGGAGACCCAGTACTTC; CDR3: CASSLRGMETQYF
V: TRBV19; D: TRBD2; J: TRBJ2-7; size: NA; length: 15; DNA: TGTGCCAGTAGTGTGCTAGCGGGAGGTTCCTACGAGCAGTACTTC; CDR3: CASSVLAGGSYEQYF
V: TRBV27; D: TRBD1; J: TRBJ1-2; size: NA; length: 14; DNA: TGTGCCAGCAGTCCGACAGGGAGATGGGCTGGCTACACCTTC; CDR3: CASSPTGRWAGYTF
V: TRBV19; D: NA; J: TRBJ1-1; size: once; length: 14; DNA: TGTGCCAGTAGTATATGGGCAGGGGTGTCTGAAGCTTTCTTT; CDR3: CASSIWAGVSEAFF
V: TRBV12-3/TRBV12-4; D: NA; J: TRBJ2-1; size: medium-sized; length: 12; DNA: TGTGCCAGCAGTTCCTTTTACAATGAGCAGTTCTTC; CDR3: CASSSFYNEQFF
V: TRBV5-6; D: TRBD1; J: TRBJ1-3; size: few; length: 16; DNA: TGTGCCAGCAGCTATGCCGGACAGGCACCCGGAAACACCATATATTTT; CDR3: CASSYAGQAPGNTIYF
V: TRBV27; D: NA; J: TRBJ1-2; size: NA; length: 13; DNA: TGTGCCAGCAGTGCCGGACAGCTCTATGGCTACACCTTC; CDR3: CASSAGQLYGYTF
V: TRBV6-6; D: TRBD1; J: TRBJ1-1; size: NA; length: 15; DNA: TGTGCCAGCAGTCTTCAGGGGGCGCCGAACACTGAAGCTTTCTTT; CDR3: CASSLQGAPNTEAFF
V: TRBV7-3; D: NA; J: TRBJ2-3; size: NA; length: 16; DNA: TGTGCCAGCAGCTTCGTGGCGCGGAAACCAACAGATACGCAGTATTTT; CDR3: CASSFVARKPTDTQYF
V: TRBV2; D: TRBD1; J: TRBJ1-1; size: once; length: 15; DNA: TGTGCCAGGAGGGGGACAGGGCGAGAGAACACTGAAGCTTTCTTT; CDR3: CARRGTGRENTEAFF
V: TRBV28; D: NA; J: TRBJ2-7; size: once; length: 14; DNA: TGTGCCAGCAGTGACAGATCTATTAGCTCCGAGCAGTACTTC; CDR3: CASSDRSISSEQYF
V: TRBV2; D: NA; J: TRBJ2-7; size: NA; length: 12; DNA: TGTGCCAGCACAGGGGACTCCTACGAGCAGTACTTC; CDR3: CASTGDSYEQYF
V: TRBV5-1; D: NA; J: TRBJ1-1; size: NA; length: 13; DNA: TGCGCCAGCACGTGGCAGGGTGACACTGAAGCTTTCTTT; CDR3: CASTWQGDTEAFF
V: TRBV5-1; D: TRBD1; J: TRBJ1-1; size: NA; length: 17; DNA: TGCGCCAGCAGCTTGGCCGGTCTTGGGACAGGGGTCACTGAAGCTTTCTTT; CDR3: CASSLAGLGTGVTEAFF
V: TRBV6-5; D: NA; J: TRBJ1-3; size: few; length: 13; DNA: TGTGCCAGCAGTAGTATGGGGCAGAACACCATATATTTT; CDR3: CASSSMGQNTIYF
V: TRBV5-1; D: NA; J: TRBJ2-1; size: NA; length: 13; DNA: TGCGCCAGCAGCTTGATTCCGTTGAATGAGCAGTTCTTC; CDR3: CASSLIPLNEQFF
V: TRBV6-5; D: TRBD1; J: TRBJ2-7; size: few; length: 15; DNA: TGTGCCAGCAGTTACTCGGGACAGGGGGCCTACGAGCAGTACTTC; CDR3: CASSYSGQGAYEQYF
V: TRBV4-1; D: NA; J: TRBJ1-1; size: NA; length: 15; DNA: TGCGCCAGCAGCCCTCGGTGGGGGGGAAACACTGAAGCTTTCTTT; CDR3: CASSPRWGGNTEAFF
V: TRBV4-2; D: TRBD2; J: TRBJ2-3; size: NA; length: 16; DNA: TGTGCCAGCAGCCAGGCCAGCGGGGGTAGCACAGATACGCAGTATTTT; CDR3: CASSQASGGSTDTQYF
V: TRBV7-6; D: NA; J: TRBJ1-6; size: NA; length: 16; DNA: TGTGCCAGCAGCCCGAGGCCGGGACTTCAGGATTCACCCCTCCACTTT; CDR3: CASSPRPGLQDSPLHF
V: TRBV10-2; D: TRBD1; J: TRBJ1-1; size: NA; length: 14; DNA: TGCGCCAGCAACCCGGGACAGGGGGCGGGCGGTGGTTTCTTT; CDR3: CASNPGQGAGGGFF
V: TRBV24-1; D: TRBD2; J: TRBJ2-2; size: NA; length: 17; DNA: TGTGCCACCAGTGGGAGGACTAGCGGAACGAACACCGGGGAGCTGTTTTTT; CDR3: CATSGRTSGTNTGELFF
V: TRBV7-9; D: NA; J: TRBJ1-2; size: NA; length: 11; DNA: TGTGCCAGCAGCTCAAACTATGGCTACACCTTC; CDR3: CASSSNYGYTF
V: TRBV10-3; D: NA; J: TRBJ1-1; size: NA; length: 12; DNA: TGTGCCATCCGAGAGGGGAACACTGAAGCTTTCTTT; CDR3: CAIREGNTEAFF
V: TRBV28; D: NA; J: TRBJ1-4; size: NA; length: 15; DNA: TGTGCCAGCAGTTCCTTCGGGAGGGGAGGTGAAAAACTGTTTTTT; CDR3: CASSSFGRGGEKLFF
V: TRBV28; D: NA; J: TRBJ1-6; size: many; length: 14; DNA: TGTGCCAGCAGCCGAGGGGGATATAATTCACCCCTCCACTTT; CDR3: CASSRGGYNSPLHF
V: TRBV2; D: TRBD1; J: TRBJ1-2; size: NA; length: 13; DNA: TGTGCCAGCAACCTAAGGACAGGGTTTGGCTACACCTTC; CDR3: CASNLRTGFGYTF
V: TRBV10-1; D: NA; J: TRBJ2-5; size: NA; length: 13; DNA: TGCGCCAGCAAAGAACAGGGTCTGGAGACCCAGTACTTC; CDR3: CASKEQGLETQYF
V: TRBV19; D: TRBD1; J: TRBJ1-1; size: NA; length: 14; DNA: TGTGCCAGTAGTCTAGGGGGCAGCTTAAATGAAGCTTTCTTT; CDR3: CASSLGGSLNEAFF
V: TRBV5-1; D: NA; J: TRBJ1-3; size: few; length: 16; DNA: TGCGCCAGCAGCTCAAACCCTCTGGGAGCTGGAAACACCATATATTTT; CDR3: CASSSNPLGAGNTIYF